The TCR beta chain described here comes from a study of regulatory and conventional T cells in RAG deficiency. Clones were sequenced by immunoSEQ multiplex PCR, and TCRdb holds only the in-frame ones, with some missing. The repertoire has some 6,700 clones, around 80% of them found once; the top ten carry about 13%. The study, taken as a whole, reports: Other subsets showed approximately 10-fold reductions, but Treg unique TCR beta sequences fell roughly 100-fold in these patients. Omenn patients showed >75% Treg-Tconv overlap and shorter CDR3 lengths.

V dropped 3 bases and J dropped 4; count of bases not matched to a gene: 5. Germline V gene lookup returns CDR1 SGDLS and CDR2 YYNGEE. This CDR3 comprises 15 residues. In regard to this clone: Its specificity is not known.

The same specimen was also included in a second study, on regulatory T cells. As that report states: Amplification used 52 TRBV primers and 13 TRBJ primers.

Sequencing input: CD8+ T cells sorted from blood. This TCR came from a human donor in good health. J is TRBJ1-3 and V is TRBV9, with 9 positions matching TRBD1. The CDR3 DNA reads as TGTGCCAGCAGCGCCACAGGGGGCGAAGGAAACACCATATATTTT. It translates to CASSATGGEGNTIYF.